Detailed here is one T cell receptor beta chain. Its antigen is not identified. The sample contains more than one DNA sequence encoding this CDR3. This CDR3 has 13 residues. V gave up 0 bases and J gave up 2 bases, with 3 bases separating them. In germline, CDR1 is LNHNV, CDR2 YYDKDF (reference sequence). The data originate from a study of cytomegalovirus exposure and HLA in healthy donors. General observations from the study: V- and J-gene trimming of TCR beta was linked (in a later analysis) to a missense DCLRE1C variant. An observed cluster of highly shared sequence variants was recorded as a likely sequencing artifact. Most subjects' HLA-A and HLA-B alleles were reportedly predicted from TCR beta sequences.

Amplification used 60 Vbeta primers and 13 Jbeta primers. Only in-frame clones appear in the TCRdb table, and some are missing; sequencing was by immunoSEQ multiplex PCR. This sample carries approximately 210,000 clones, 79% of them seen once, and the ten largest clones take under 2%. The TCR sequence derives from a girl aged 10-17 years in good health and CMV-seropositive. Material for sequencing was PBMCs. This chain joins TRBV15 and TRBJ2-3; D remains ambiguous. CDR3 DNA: TGTGCCACCAGCAGAGACCTCACAGATACGCAGTATTTT. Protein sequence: CATSRDLTDTQYF.